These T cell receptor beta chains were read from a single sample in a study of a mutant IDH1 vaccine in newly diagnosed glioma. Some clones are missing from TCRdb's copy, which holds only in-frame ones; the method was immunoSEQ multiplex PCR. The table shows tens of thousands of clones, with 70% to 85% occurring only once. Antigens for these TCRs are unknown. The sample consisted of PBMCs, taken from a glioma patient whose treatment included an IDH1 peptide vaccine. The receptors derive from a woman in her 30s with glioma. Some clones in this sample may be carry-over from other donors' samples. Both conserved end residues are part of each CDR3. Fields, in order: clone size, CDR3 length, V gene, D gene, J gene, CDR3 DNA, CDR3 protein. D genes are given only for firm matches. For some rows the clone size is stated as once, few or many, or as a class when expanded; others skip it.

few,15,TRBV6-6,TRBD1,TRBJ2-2,TGTGCCAGCAGCTCCCAGGGGGCGTTGACCGGGGAGCTGTTTTTT,CASSSQGALTGELFF
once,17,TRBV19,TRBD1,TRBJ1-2,TGTGCCAGTAGTGCCAGGGACAGTCGCCTCCCTCTTCTTGGCTACACCTTC,CASSARDSRLPLLGYTF
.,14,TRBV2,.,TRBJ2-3,TGTGCCAGCAGTGAACAGGTGGCGACGGGTACGCAGTATTTT,CASSEQVATGTQYF
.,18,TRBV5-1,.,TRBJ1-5,TGCGCCAGCAGCTTTGGATCGGCACTGTTCCTTGAAAATCAGCCCCAGCATTTT,CASSFGSALFLENQPQHF
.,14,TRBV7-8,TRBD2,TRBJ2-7,TGTGCCAGCACCTCGGGACTAGTCCTTTACGAGCAGTACTTC,CASTSGLVLYEQYF
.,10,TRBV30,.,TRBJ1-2,TGTGCCTGGCGCGGCTATGGCTACACCTTC,CAWRGYGYTF
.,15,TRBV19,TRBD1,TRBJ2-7,TGTGCCAGTAGTATGGTGGGGACAGGGCCATCCGAGCAGTACTTC,CASSMVGTGPSEQYF
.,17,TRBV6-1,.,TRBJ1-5,TGTGCCAGCAGTGAAGGCGTGGACAGCCTTAGCAATCAGCCCCAGCATTTT,CASSEGVDSLSNQPQHF
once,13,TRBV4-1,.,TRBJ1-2,TGCGCCAGCAGCCAAGGGGGGCTAACTGGCTACACCTTC,CASSQGGLTGYTF
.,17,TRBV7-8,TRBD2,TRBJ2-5,TGTGCCAGCAGCTTAAGGGGGACTAGCGGGCCTCAAGAGACCCAGTACTTC,CASSLRGTSGPQETQYF
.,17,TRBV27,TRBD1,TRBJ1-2,TGTGCCAGCAGTTTATCTGGGGTGGCAGGGGGGGGCTATGGCTACACCTTC,CASSLSGVAGGGYGYTF
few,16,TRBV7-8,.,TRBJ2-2,TGTGCCAGCAGCTTCCGGGGGTCGGGGGTCACCGGGGAGCTGTTTTTT,CASSFRGSGVTGELFF
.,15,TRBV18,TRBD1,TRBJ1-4,TGTGCCAGCTCACCTGAGGGACAGGGGCGTGAAAAACTGTTTTTT,CASSPEGQGREKLFF
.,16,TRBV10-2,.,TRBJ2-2,TGCGCCAGCAGTCCTGGACCGAGAGGGAACACCGGGGAGCTGTTTTTT,CASSPGPRGNTGELFF
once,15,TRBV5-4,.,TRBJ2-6,TGTGCCAGCAGCCCGGACAGACCTGGGGCCAACGTCCTGACTTTC,CASSPDRPGANVLTF
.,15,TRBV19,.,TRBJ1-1,TGTGCCAGTAGTATAGACCGGGGAATGAACACTGAAGCTTTCTTT,CASSIDRGMNTEAFF
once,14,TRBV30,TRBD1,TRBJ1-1,TGTGCCTGGAGTGTAGGGACAGGGTTTGCTGAAGCTTTCTTT,CAWSVGTGFAEAFF
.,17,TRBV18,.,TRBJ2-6,TGTGCCAGCTCACCGGACGTAGGGGCAGCTGGGGCCAACGTCCTGACTTTC,CASSPDVGAAGANVLTF
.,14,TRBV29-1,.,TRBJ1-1,TGCAGCGCACCGAGGGTGGGGAGGCACACTGAAGCTTTCTTT,CSAPRVGRHTEAFF
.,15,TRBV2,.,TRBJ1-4,TGTGCCAGCAGTGAAGCGCCCGGCCTGGGGGAAAAACTGTTTTTT,CASSEAPGLGEKLFF
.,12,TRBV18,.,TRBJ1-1,TGTGCCAGCTCAACCCAAGGCACTGAAGCTTTCTTT,CASSTQGTEAFF
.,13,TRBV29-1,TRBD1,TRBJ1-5,TGCAGCGGGGGACAGGGGTTCAATCAGCCCCAGCATTTT,CSGGQGFNQPQHF
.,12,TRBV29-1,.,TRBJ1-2,TGCAGCGTTGGTAGGCAGGGGTATGGCTACACCTTC,CSVGRQGYGYTF
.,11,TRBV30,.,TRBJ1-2,TGTGCCTGGACAGCGAACTATGGCTACACCTTC,CAWTANYGYTF
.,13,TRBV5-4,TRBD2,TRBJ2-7,TGTGCCAGCAGCTTGGGGGGGGGTGGCGAGCAGTACTTC,CASSLGGGGEQYF
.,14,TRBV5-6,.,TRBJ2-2,TGTGCCAGCAGCCGGGGACAGAACACCGGGGAGCTGTTTTTT,CASSRGQNTGELFF
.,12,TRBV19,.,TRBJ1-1,TGTGCCAGCAATGGACCCGACCCGAAAGCTTTCTTT,CASNGPDPKAFF
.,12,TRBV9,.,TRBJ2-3,TGTGCCAGCAGCGTGGAACTAGAGAAGCAGTATTTT,CASSVELEKQYF
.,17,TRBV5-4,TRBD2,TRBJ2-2,TGTGCCAGCAGCCTGGGACTAGCGGGAGACCGAACCGGGGAGCTGTTTTTT,CASSLGLAGDRTGELFF
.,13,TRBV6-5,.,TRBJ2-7,TGTGCCAGCAGTTACTCGGCAGGGTACGAGCAGTACTTC,CASSYSAGYEQYF
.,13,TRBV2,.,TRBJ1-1,TGTGCCAGCAGTCGGTCAGAGGGGTCCGAAGCTTTCTTT,CASSRSEGSEAFF
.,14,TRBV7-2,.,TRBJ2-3,TGTGCCAGCAGCCAGGTCGGGAGCACAGATACGCAGTATTTT,CASSQVGSTDTQYF
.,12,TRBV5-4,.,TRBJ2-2,TGTGCCAGCAGCGAAGACACCGGGGAGCTGTTTTTT,CASSEDTGELFF
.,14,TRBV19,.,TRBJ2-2,TGTGCCAGTAGTACAGACAGATACACCGGGGAGCTGTTTTTT,CASSTDRYTGELFF
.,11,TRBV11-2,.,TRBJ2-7,TGTGCCAGCAGCTTAGGAGGCCTACAGTACTTC,CASSLGGLQYF
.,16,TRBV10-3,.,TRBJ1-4,TGTGCCATCAGTAGGTCGGGAGGGCAGAATAATGAAAAACTGTTTTTT,CAISRSGGQNNEKLFF
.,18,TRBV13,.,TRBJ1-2,TGTGCCAGCAGCCCTGTAGACGTATCCGTTACCACTAACTATGGCTACACCTTC,CASSPVDVSVTTNYGYTF
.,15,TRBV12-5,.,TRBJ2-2,TGTGCTAGTGGTTTGGTACTGACAGATACCGGGGAGCTGTTTTTT,CASGLVLTDTGELFF
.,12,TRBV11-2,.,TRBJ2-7,TGTGCCAGCAGCTTAGCTGGCTACGAGCAGTACTTC,CASSLAGYEQYF
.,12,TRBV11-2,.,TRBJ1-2,TGTGCCAGCAGCCAAACGCCCTATGGCTACACCTTC,CASSQTPYGYTF
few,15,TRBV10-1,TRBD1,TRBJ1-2,TGCGCCAGCAGTCCCGACAGGGAGGGCGACTATGGCTACACCTTC,CASSPDREGDYGYTF
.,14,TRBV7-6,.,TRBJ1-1,TGTGCCAGCAGCTTAGGTGGGCCGAACACTGAAGCTTTCTTT,CASSLGGPNTEAFF
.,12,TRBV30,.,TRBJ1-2,TGTGCCTGGAGACAGGCAATCTATGGCTACACCTTC,CAWRQAIYGYTF
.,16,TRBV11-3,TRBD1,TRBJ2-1,TGTGCCAGCAGCCCTTCCCGGGACAGGGTATCAGATGAGCAGTTCTTC,CASSPSRDRVSDEQFF
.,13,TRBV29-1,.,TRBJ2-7,TGCAGCGTTGAAGGGGGGACTCCCTACGAGCAGTACTTC,CSVEGGTPYEQYF
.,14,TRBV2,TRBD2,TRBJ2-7,TGTGCCAGCAGTGAGGCGGGAGTCACCTACGAGCAGTACTTC,CASSEAGVTYEQYF
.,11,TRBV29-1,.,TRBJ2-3,TGCAGCGTTGAAAACACAGATACGCAGTATTTT,CSVENTDTQYF
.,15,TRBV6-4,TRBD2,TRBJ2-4,TGTGCCAGCAGTGGTTGGACTAGCCGCGATAACATTCAGTACTTC,CASSGWTSRDNIQYF
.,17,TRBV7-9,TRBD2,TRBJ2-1,TGTGCCAGCAGCTTAGGGGTGGCGGGACTAGGGTACAATGAGCAGTTCTTC,CASSLGVAGLGYNEQFF
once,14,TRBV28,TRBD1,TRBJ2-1,TGTGCCAGCAGTTTAAGACAGGGGTACAATGAGCAGTTCTTC,CASSLRQGYNEQFF
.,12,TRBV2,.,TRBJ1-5,TGTGCCAGCAAAGGGGAGATTCAGCCCCAGCATTTT,CASKGEIQPQHF
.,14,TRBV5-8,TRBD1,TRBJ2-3,TGTGCCAGCAGAAACAGGGGAAGCACAGATACGCAGTATTTT,CASRNRGSTDTQYF
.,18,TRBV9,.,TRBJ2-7,TGTGCCAGCAGCGCCTCCGGGCCTAGCAGCGGGTCCAACTACGAGCAGTACTTC,CASSASGPSSGSNYEQYF
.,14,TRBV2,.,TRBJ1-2,TGTGCCAGAGGGGGGCTAGGACGCCGAGATGGCTACACCTTC,CARGGLGRRDGYTF
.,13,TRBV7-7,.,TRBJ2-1,TGTGCTAGCAGCTTCGATCCGGGGTCTGAGCAGTTCTTC,CASSFDPGSEQFF